This TCR beta chain was documented in a study of cytomegalovirus exposure and HLA in healthy donors. The CDR3 consists of 15 residues. Germline V lookup: CDR1 SNHLY, CDR2 FYNNEI. V was trimmed by 6 bases and J by 2 bases, leaving 14 bases between them. With 60 Vbeta and 13 Jbeta primers, the PCR was carried out. Sequencing was performed with immunoSEQ multiplex PCR; in TCRdb, only in-frame clones are kept and a portion is missing. The sample has approximately 150,000 clones; approximately 80% are singletons. The V gene is TRBV2, the J gene TRBJ1-5; a possible D gene is TRBD1 (5 bases). The receptor comes from a young man in good health and CMV-seropositive. The sample taken for sequencing was PBMCs. The CDR3 DNA is TGTGCCAGCAGAAGAGAAGGGGAAGGCAATCAGCCCCAGCATTTT. Translated, it gives CASRREGEGNQPQHF. The full variable domain, with the rest looked up from reference TRBV2 and TRBJ1-5, is EPEVTQTPSHQVTQMGQEVILRCVPISNHLYFYWYRQILGQKVEFLVSFYNNEISEKSEIFDDQFSVERPDGSNFTLKIRSTKLEDSAMYFCASRREGEGNQPQHFGDGTRLSIL.